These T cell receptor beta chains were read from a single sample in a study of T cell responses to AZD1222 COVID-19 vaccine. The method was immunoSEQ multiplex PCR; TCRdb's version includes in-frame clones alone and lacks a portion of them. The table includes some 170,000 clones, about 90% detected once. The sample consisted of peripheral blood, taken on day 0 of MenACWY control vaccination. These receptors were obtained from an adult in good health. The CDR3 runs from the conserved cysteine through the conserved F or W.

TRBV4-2 CASSQGEIVPTYEQYF
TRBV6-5 CASSSAWQADGYTF
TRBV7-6 CASSYLRGHNEQFF
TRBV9 CASSVYGFPTSPLHF
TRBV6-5 CASRDYPGDDEQFF
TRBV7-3 CASSQSQGIPGELFF
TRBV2 CASSQGREYEKLFF
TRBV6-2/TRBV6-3 CASSSVRRGADTQYF
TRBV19 CASSISVYGYTF
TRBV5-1 CASSLGGQGTGNTIYF
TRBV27 CASSNGLQGPGGQPQHF
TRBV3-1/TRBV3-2 CASSQELSFGEKLFF
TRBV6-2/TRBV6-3 CASSSQRTRRGYEQYF
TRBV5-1 CASSLSAGPPLHF
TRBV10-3 CAISEAVGGTGELFF
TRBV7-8 CASSSDRGAGNQPQHF
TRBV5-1 CASSLETGVRDGYTF
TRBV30 CAWTGAIYNSPLHF
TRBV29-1 CSVLLGPSEQYF